Detailed here is one T cell receptor beta chain. Its antigen is still unknown. Within one base of it there is no much larger clone, and no base qualities were kept. The method was PCR. DNA from cultured CD4+ T cells underwent TCR sequencing with the Oncomine TCR Beta short-read assay at the Johns Hopkins FTIC core. The QIAamp micro DNA kit was used to extract genomic DNA from the cultured CD4+ T cells. Oncomine TCR Beta libraries from cultured CD4+ T cells were pooled with unique dual indexes and sequenced on an Illumina iSeq 100. In the original analysis: Non-productive sequences were removed, and CDR3s not starting with C, not ending with F or W, or shorter than 7 amino acids were discarded. Antigen-specific clonotypes were identified using the MANAFEST web application through comparison of peptide-stimulated wells with reference and other culture wells. Positive clones required FDR below 0.05, an odds ratio above 5, and productive frequency above 0.1% in at least two of three replicate wells. Cross-reactive clonotypes were defined as significantly expanded in both SARS-CoV-2 spike wells and at least one common cold coronavirus spike condition. Similarity between CDR3 sequences was evaluated in R version 3.6.1 using Levenshtein distances (stringdist) and unrooted phylogenetic trees (ape). TCRdb trimmed public reads at Q25 via fastp, called clones via MiXCR and kept in-frame beta chains. Each record represents a unique CDR3 protein, reported with the most common genes and DNA among its rows. What appears here as the V and J calls and clone size reflects TCRdb's work, not the paper's. The sample records 15,000 to 20,000 distinct CDR3 sequences, 55% to 70% of which are singletons. Of the sample, about a tenth falls within the top ten clones.

This sample was taken from a study of vaccination and CD4 T cells after COVID-19 (dated by TCRdb to the early 2020s). As for the study more broadly: Convalescent patients had a positive SARS-CoV-2 result on nasal swab PCR, and of these patients, several had mild disease and one had severe disease. The convalescent cohort comprised six males and four females, including two Hispanic individuals, seven Caucasians, two Asians and one multiracial person. Participants got two doses of the Pfizer-BioNTech BNT162b2 vaccine (n=8) or two doses of the Moderna mRNA-1273 vaccine (n=2). Post-COVID blood samples from convalescent patients were collected a median of about 110 days after diagnosis, with a range of 35 to 161 days. Post-vaccine blood samples were collected a median of about 69 days after the second vaccine dose, ranging from roughly 13 to 250 days. Culture stimuli were overlapping spike peptide pools from SARS-CoV-2 and from the common cold coronaviruses HCoV-NL63, HCoV-OC43 and HCoV-229E. As controls, cultures received a CEFX viral epitope pool (the positive control), an HIV-1 Nef peptide pool (the negative control), or no peptide at all. In 10 COVID-19 convalescent patients and a few infection-naive healthy vaccine recipients, the spike-specific CD4+ TCR repertoire before mRNA vaccination was compared with the repertoire after mRNA vaccination. Overall results and qualifications from the work: Relatively few convalescent patients were included in the study, and early timepoints after natural infection were not analyzed. Although the median number of SARS-CoV-2-reactive clonotypes went up from roughly 20 after infection to some 40 after vaccination, the increase was not significant. Of the vaccine-specific clones in convalescent patients, 304 of 307, or nearly all, reacted only to SARS-CoV-2 spike and did not cross-react with common cold coronaviruses. In convalescent patients, a median around 90% of post-vaccine SARS-CoV-2-reactive clones were detected only after vaccination, and vaccine-specific priming was suggested by this finding.

Sample treatment or condition, as interpreted from the label and publication: roughly 10-day PBMC culture with coronavirus spike peptide pools or control peptides (ViraFEST assay). The ViraFEST assay, used in the study, expanded antigen-specific T cells with peptide pools and then identified the expanded clonotypes through TCR sequencing. Positive SARS-CoV-2 PCR tests in the convalescent patients dated from March to December 2020, before Alpha, Beta and Delta variants emerged in the United States. Each well held 2.1 million or so PBMCs cultured in IMDM containing approximately 5.3% human AB serum and approximately 9.6 IU/ml IL-2, with 10 ug/ml peptide pools added. Half of the culture medium was replaced with fresh IL-2-containing medium on days 3 and 7. After approximately eleven days of culture, CD4+ T cells were isolated by negative selection with the EasySep CD4+ T cell isolation kit. PBMCs were separated from whole blood using Ficoll-Paque Plus gradient centrifugation and then either used fresh or cryopreserved at -140C. Triplicate wells were generally used for each culture condition.

CDR1 and CDR2, looked up from the germline V gene, are ENHRY and SYGVKD. The trim is 3 bases for V and 4 bases for J, with a gap of 10 bases between the germline ends. Including cysteine and phenylalanine, the CDR3 has 14 amino acids. The kept DNA is CDR3 alone, 42 bases in frame from the first base. This receptor was identified in a human donor who had recovered from COVID-19. Material: CD4+ T cells from blood, cultured in vitro, obtained after SARS-CoV-2 vaccination. This receptor chain uses TRBV10-3 and TRBJ2-4; matching of 6 bases hints at TRBD2 as the D gene. The DNA reads as follows: TGTGCCATCAGTGACGGCGGGACTAAAAACATTCAGTACTTC. This gives the protein CAISDGGTKNIQYF.